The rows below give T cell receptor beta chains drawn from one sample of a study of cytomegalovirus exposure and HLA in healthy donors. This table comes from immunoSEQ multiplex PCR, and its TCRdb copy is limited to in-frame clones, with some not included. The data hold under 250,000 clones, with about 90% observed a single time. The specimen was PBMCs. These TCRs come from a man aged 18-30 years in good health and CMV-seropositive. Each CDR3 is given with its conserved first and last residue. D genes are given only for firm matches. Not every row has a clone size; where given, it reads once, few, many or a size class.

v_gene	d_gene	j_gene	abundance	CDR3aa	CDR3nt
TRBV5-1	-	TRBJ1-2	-	CASSFARDGYTF	TGCGCCAGCAGCTTCGCCAGGGACGGCTACACCTTC
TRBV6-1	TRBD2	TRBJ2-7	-	CASSETGTSGSYEQYF	TGTGCCAGCAGTGAAACGGGGACTAGCGGGAGCTACGAGCAGTACTTC
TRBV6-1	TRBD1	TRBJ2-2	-	CASSEAGQSGELFF	TGTGCCAGCAGTGAAGCGGGACAGTCCGGGGAGCTGTTTTTT
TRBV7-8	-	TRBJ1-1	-	CASSLASPTEAFF	TGTGCCAGCAGCTTAGCAAGTCCCACTGAAGCTTTCTTT
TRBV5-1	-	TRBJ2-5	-	CASSPRAVGGETQYF	TGCGCCAGCAGCCCCCGTGCGGTGGGCGGTGAGACCCAGTACTTC
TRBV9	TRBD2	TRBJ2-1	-	CASSVGSSGSNNEQFF	TGTGCCAGCAGCGTAGGAAGTAGCGGGAGTAACAATGAGCAGTTCTTC
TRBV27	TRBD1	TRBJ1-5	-	CASRQGANVGNQPQHF	TGTGCCAGCAGACAGGGGGCCAATGTAGGCAATCAGCCCCAGCATTTT
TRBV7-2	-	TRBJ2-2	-	CASSLLSVSNTGELFF	TGTGCCAGCAGCTTACTGAGCGTTTCGAACACCGGGGAGCTGTTTTTT
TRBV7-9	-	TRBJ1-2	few	CASSSGSNYGYTF	TGTGCCAGCAGCTCTGGATCTAACTATGGCTACACCTTC
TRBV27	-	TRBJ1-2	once	CASSLSVGDRHYGYTF	TGTGCCAGCAGTTTATCAGTAGGGGATCGCCACTATGGCTACACCTTC
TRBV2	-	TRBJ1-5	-	CASSGGSNQPQHF	TGTGCCAGCAGTGGGGGAAGCAATCAGCCCCAGCATTTT
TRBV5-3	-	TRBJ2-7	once	CARSHTGNYEQYF	TGTGCCAGAAGCCACACAGGGAACTACGAGCAGTACTTC
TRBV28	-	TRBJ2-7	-	CASSRGSYEQYF	TGTGCCAGCAGTCGGGGTTCCTACGAGCAGTACTTC
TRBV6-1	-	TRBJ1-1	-	CASSEGEEGTEAFF	TGTGCCAGCAGTGAAGGGGAAGAGGGCACTGAAGCTTTCTTT
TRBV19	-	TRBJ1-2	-	CASSVGKAHGYTF	TGTGCCAGTAGTGTGGGCAAAGCCCATGGCTACACCTTC
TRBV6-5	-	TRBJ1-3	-	CASSYSRAASGNTIYF	TGTGCCAGCAGTTACTCGAGGGCAGCCTCTGGAAACACCATATATTTT
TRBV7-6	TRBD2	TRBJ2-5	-	CASRAPVLAGVRETQYF	TGTGCCAGCAGAGCACCAGTCCTAGCGGGAGTACGGGAGACCCAGTACTTC
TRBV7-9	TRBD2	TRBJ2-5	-	CASSYPGLAAKTQYF	TGTGCCAGCAGCTACCCCGGACTAGCGGCGAAGACCCAGTACTTC
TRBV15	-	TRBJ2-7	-	CATSRKTGYEQYF	TGTGCCACCAGCAGAAAGACTGGCTACGAGCAGTACTTC
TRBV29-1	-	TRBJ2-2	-	CSVLNTGELFF	TGCAGCGTTCTGAACACCGGGGAGCTGTTTTTT
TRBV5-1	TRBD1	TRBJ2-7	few	CASSPGRYGTGGVYEQYF	TGCGCCAGCAGCCCGGGTCGATACGGGACAGGGGGCGTCTACGAGCAGTACTTC
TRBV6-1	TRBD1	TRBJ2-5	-	CASSELGGIGETQYF	TGTGCCAGCAGTGAATTAGGGGGCATCGGAGAGACCCAGTACTTC
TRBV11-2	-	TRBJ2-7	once	CASSGDAHEQYF	TGTGCCAGCAGCGGGGATGCACACGAGCAGTACTTC
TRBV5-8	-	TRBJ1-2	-	CASSLTQINYGYTF	TGTGCCAGCAGCCTTACCCAGATTAACTATGGCTACACCTTC
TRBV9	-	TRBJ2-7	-	CASSASSKVGDEQYF	TGTGCCAGCAGCGCGAGCAGCAAGGTGGGCGACGAGCAGTACTTC
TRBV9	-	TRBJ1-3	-	CASSVEGSNTIYF	TGTGCCAGCAGCGTAGAAGGGTCTAACACCATATATTTT
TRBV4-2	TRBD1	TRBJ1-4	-	CASSPNTGGSTNEKLFF	TGTGCCAGCAGCCCAAATACAGGGGGATCAACTAATGAAAAACTGTTTTTT
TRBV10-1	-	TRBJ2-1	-	CASSLSGSSYNEQFF	TGCGCCAGCAGTTTGTCGGGGAGCTCCTACAATGAGCAGTTCTTC
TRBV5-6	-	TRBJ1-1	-	CASSYGPGTEAFF	TGTGCCAGCAGCTACGGACCCGGCACTGAAGCTTTCTTT
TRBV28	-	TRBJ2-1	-	CASNNPGTYNEQFF	TGTGCCAGCAACAACCCCGGGACCTACAATGAGCAGTTCTTC
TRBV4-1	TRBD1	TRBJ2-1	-	CASSQRDRDAQFF	TGCGCCAGCAGCCAACGAGACAGGGACGCGCAGTTCTTC
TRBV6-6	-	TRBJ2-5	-	CASSRGSLQETQYF	TGTGCCAGCAGCCGTGGTTCCTTACAAGAGACCCAGTACTTC
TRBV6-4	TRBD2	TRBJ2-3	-	CASSGIAGAGDTQYF	TGTGCCAGCAGTGGCATAGCGGGAGCGGGAGATACGCAGTATTTT
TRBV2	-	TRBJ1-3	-	CATKQGSGNTIYF	TGTGCCACGAAGCAGGGGAGTGGAAACACCATATATTTT
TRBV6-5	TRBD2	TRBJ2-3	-	CASTFTSGTTDTQYF	TGTGCCAGCACCTTCACTAGCGGGACCACAGATACGCAGTATTTT
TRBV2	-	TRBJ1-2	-	CASDGGRWGYTF	TGTGCCAGCGACGGGGGGAGGTGGGGCTACACCTTC
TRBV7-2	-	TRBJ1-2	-	CASSLAWGPGHGYTF	TGTGCCAGCAGCTTAGCGTGGGGCCCGGGGCATGGCTACACCTTC
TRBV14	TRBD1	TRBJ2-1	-	CASSRIGTAYNEQFF	TGTGCCAGCAGCCGGATCGGGACAGCTTACAATGAGCAGTTCTTC
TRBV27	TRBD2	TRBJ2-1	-	CASGAGTSSYNEQFF	TGTGCCAGCGGCGCCGGGACTAGCTCCTACAATGAGCAGTTCTTC
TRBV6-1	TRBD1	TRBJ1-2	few	CASSASPGQINYGYTF	TGTGCCAGCAGTGCCTCTCCGGGACAGATAAACTATGGCTACACCTTC
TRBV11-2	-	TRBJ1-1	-	CASSLTGFYTEAFF	TGTGCCAGCAGCCTAACAGGGTTTTACACTGAAGCTTTCTTT
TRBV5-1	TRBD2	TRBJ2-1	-	CASSSGTSGYNEQFF	TGCGCCAGCAGTTCAGGGACTAGCGGGTACAATGAGCAGTTCTTC
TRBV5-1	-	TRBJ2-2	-	CASRWQGDTGELFF	TGCGCCAGCAGATGGCAGGGAGACACCGGGGAGCTGTTTTTT
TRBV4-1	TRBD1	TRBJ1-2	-	CASSQRTGQGGYGYTF	TGCGCCAGCAGCCAGCGAACGGGACAGGGAGGCTATGGCTACACCTTC
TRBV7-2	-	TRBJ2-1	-	CASSSDSYNEQFF	TGTGCCAGCAGCTCGGACAGCTACAATGAGCAGTTCTTC
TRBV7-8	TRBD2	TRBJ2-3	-	CASSLVRTSGSLGWTDTQYF	TGTGCCAGCAGCTTAGTTCGGACTAGCGGGAGTTTGGGTTGGACAGATACGCAGTATTTT
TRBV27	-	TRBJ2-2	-	CASSLTQLGELFF	TGTGCCAGCAGCCTCACCCAGCTCGGGGAGCTGTTTTTT
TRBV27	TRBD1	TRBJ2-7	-	CASKGQGLREQYF	TGTGCCAGCAAGGGACAGGGATTAAGGGAGCAGTACTTC
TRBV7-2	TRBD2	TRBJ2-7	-	CASSRTSGSSYEQYF	TGTGCCAGCAGTCGGACTAGCGGGAGCTCCTACGAGCAGTACTTC
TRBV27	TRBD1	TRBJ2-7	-	CASSLGTAYEQYF	TGTGCCAGCAGCCTCGGGACAGCCTACGAGCAGTACTTC
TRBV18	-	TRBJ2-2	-	CASSAPNTGELFF	TGTGCCAGCTCGGCTCCGAACACCGGGGAGCTGTTTTTT
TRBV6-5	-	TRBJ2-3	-	CASSLGRGGTDTQYF	TGTGCCAGCAGTTTGGGCAGGGGGGGCACAGATACGCAGTATTTT